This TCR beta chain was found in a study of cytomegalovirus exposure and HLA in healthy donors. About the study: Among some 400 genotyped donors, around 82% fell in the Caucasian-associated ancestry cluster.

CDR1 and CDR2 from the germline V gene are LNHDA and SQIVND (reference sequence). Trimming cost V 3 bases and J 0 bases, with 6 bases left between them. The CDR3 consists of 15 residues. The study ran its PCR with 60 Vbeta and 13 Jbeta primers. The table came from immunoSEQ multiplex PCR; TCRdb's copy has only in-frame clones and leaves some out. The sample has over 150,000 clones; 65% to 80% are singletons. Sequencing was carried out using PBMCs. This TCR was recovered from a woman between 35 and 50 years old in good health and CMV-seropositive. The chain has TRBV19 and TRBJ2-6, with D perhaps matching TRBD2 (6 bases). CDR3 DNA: TGTGCCAGTAGTATCGGGGGCTCTGGGGCCAACGTCCTGACTTTC. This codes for CASSIGGSGANVLTF.